This T cell receptor beta chain originates from a study of cytomegalovirus exposure and HLA in healthy donors. Per germline, CDR1 MDHEN and CDR2 SYDVKM. The CDR3 is made up of 15 amino acids. V was shortened by 5 bases and J by 5 bases, with 18 bases between the two germline ends. The study ran its PCR with 60 Vbeta and 13 Jbeta primers. Data came from immunoSEQ multiplex PCR; TCRdb stores just in-frame clones and leaves some out. The table lists more than 140,000 clones, about 77% of them singletons. The sequencing input was PBMCs. This clonotype was sampled from a female donor in good health and CMV-seronegative. The chain carries TRBV28 and TRBJ2-5, with no clear D. CDR3 in DNA: TGTGCCAGCAGTACAGTCCGTGGCAGAAGGGAGACCCAGTACTTC. Amino acids: CASSTVRGRRETQYF.